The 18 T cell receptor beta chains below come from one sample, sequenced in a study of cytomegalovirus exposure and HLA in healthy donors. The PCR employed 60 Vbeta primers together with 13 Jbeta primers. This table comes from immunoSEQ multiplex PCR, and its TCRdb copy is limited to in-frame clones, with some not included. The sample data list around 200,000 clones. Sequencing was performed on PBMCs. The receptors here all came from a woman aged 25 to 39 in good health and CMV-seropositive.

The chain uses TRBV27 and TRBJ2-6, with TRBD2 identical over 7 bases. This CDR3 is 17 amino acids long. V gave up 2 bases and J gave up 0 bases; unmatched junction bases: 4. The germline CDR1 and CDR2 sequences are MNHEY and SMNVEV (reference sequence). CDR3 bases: TGTGCCAGCAGTTTAGCGGGAGAGCTCTCTGGGGCCAACGTCCTGACTTTC. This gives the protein CASSLAGELSGANVLTF.

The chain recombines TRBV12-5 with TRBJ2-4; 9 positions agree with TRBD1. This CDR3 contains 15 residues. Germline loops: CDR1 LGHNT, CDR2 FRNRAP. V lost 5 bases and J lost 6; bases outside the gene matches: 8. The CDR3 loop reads CASGQGDREGNIQYF. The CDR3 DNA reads TGTGCTAGTGGTCAAGGGGACAGGGAGGGAAACATTCAGTACTTC.

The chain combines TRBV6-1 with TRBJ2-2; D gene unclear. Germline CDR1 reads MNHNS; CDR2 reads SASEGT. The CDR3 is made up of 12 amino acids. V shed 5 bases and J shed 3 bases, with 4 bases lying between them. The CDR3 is CASSTDTGELFF. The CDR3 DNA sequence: TGTGCCAGCAGTACGGACACCGGGGAGCTGTTTTTT.

The CDR3 reads CASSQEGGKGSPGAQYF. The CDR3 nucleotides read TGTGCCAGCAGCCAAGAGGGAGGGAAGGGGAGCCCTGGGGCGCAGTATTTT. The chain carries TRBV4-2 and TRBJ2-3, with 7 bases fitting TRBD2. This CDR3 comprises 17 residues. Trimming at V came to 0 bases and at J to 10 bases, leaving 16 bases not matched to a gene. In germline, CDR1 is LGHNA, CDR2 YNFKEQ.

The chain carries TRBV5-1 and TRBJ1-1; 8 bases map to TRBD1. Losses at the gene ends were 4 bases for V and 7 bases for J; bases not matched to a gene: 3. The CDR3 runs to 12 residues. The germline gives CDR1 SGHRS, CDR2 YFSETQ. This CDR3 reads CASSTGTGEAFF. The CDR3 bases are TGCGCCAGCAGCACGGGGACAGGTGAAGCTTTCTTT.

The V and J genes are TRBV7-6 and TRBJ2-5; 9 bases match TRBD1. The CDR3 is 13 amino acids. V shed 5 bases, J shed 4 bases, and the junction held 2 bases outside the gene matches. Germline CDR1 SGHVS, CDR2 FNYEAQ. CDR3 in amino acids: CASSPQGAETQYF. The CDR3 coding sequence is TGTGCCAGCAGCCCACAGGGGGCAGAGACCCAGTACTTC.

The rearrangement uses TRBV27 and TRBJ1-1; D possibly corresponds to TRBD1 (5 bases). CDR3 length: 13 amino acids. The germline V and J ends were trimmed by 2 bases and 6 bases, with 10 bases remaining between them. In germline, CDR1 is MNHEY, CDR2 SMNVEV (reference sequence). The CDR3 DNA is TGTGCCAGCAGTTTAGTGCGGGGCTCTGAAGCTTTCTTT. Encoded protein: CASSLVRGSEAFF.

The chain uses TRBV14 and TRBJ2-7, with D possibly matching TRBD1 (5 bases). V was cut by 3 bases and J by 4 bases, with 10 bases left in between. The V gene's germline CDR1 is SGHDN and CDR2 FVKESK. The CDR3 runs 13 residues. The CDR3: CASSQRTTYEQYF. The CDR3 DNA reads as TGTGCCAGCAGCCAGAGGACAACTTACGAGCAGTACTTC.

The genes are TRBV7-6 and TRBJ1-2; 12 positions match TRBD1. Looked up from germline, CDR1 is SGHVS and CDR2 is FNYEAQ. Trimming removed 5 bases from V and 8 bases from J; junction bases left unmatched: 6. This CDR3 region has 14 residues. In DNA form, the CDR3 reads TGTGCCAGCAGCGAGGGACAGGGGGCGGAGGGCTACACCTTC. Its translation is CASSEGQGAEGYTF.

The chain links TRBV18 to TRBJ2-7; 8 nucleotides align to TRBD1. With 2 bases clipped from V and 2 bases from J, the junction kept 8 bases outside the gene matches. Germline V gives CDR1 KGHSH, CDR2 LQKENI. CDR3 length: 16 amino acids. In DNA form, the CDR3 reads TGTGCCAGCTCACCAAGCCCGGGACAGGAAACCTACGAGCAGTACTTC. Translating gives CASSPSPGQETYEQYF.

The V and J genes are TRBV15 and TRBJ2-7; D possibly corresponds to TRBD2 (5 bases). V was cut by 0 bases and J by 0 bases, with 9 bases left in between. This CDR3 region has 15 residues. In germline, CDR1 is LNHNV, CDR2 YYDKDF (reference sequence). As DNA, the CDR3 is TGTGCCACCAGCAGAGATCTAGCCGGCTCCTACGAGCAGTACTTC. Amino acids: CATSRDLAGSYEQYF.

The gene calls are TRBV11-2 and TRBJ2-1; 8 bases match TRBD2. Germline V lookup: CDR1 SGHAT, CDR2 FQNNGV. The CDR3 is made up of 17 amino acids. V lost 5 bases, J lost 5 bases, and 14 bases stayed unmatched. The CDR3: CASSLNPGTSPHNEQFF. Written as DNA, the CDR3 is TGTGCCAGCAGCCTAAATCCCGGGACTAGTCCCCACAATGAGCAGTTCTTC.

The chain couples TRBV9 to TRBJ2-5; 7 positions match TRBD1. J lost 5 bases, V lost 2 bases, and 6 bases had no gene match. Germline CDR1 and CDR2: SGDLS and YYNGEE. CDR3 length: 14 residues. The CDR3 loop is CASSVSTGTETQYF. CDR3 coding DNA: TGTGCCAGCAGCGTTTCGACAGGGACCGAGACCCAGTACTTC.

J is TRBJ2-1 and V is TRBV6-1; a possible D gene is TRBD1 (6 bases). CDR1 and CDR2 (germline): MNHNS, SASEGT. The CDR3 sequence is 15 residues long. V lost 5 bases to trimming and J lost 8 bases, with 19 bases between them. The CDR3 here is CASSLDRMPRDEQFF. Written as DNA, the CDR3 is TGTGCCAGCAGTCTTGACAGGATGCCTAGGGATGAGCAGTTCTTC.

The CDR3, as DNA: TGTGCCAGCAGCTCCAGGGTCAGTCGGGGACTAGCGGTTAGCACAGATACGCAGTATTTT. It encodes CASSSRVSRGLAVSTDTQYF. The chain recombines TRBV7-7 with TRBJ2-3; 11 nucleotides align to TRBD2. Looked up from germline, CDR1 is SSHAT and CDR2 is FNYEAQ (reference sequence). J was trimmed by 0 bases and V by 4 bases; bases with no gene match: 15. CDR3 length: 20 residues. Looking up the rest from reference TRBV7-7 and TRBJ2-3 gives the full variable domain: GAGVSQSPRYKVTKRGQDVTLRCDPISSHATLYWYQQALGQGPEFLTYFNYEAQPDKSGLPSDRFSAERPEGSISTLTIQRTEQRDSAMYRCASSSRVSRGLAVSTDTQYFGPGTRLTVL.

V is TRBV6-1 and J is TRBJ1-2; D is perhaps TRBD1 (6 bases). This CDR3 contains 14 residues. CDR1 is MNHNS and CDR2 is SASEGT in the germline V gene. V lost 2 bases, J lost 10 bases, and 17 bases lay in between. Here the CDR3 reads CASSERPTGRDYTF. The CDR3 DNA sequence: TGTGCCAGCAGTGAACGGCCAACAGGGAGGGACTACACCTTC.

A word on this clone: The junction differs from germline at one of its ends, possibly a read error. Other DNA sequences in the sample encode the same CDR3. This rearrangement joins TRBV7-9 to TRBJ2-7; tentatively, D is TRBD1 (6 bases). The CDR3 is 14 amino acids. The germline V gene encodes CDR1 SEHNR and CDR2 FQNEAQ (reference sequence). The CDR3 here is CASSLGGGAYEQYF. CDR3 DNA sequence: TGTGCCAGCAGCTTAGGTGGGGGCGCCTACGAACAGTACTTC.

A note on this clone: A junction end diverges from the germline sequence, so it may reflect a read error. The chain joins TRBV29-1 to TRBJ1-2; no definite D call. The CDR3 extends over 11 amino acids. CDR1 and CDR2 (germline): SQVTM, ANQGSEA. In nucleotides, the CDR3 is TGCAGCGCTGAAGGCCAGGATGGCTACACCTTC. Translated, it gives CSAEGQDGYTF.